The next 5 T cell receptor beta chains were all read from a single sample in a study of blood T cells in healthy people across ages. For the second PCR, which ran for roughly 6 to 12 cycles, a sample-barcoded 5' primer and a J-beta primer mix were used. TCRdb independently ran MiXCR on the 5' RACE reads; one entry per CDR3 protein. The table has some 1.1 million distinct CDR3 sequences, more than 30% seen once. Sequencing was done on a sample of blood. These receptors came from a man younger than 35 in good health.

This clonotype was seen just once. V usage is TRBV12-3 or TRBV12-4 and J usage is TRBJ1-2, with TRBD1 as a possible D gene (6 bases). The V gene lost 5 bases and the J gene lost 2 bases, with 15 bases spanning the gap. This CDR3 is 15 amino acids long. As DNA, the CDR3 is TGTGCCAGCAGTCGTATAAGGGACACAAACTATGGCTACACCTTC. Translating gives CASSRIRDTNYGYTF.

This chain uses TRBV12-3 or TRBV12-4 with TRBJ2-1; D is possibly TRBD1 (5 bases). Trimming took 6 bases from V and 9 from J, leaving 12 bases between them. The CDR3 has 12 residues. CDR3 in amino acids: CASRKGQVEQFF. As DNA, the CDR3 is TGTGCCAGCAGGAAGGGGCAAGTTGAGCAGTTCTTC.

The genes are TRBV6-1 and TRBJ2-7; 9 bases line up with TRBD2. Germline assignment: CDR1 MNHNS and CDR2 SASEGT. V trimming: 5 bases; J trimming: 2 bases; junction bases outside the gene matches: 10. This CDR3 region has 16 residues. CDR3 DNA: TGTGCCAGCAGTTCAAGTCGGCTAGCGGGGACCTACGAGCAGTACTTC. It translates to CASSSSRLAGTYEQYF.

The DNA for the CDR3 is TGTGCCAGCAGTGAATGGGGGCAGAACATTCAGTACTTC. Protein: CASSEWGQNIQYF. The chain links TRBV2 to TRBJ2-4, with D possibly being TRBD1 (6 bases). The CDR3 covers 13 residues. Germline lookup yields CDR1 SNHLY and CDR2 FYNNEI. Trimming shortened V by 2 bases and J by 7 bases, and 9 bases separated the two germline ends.

The chain couples TRBV4-2 to TRBJ2-3; D is unclear. The CDR3 runs to 13 residues. Germline CDR1 is LGHNA and CDR2 is YNFKEQ. Trimming cost V 3 bases and J 6 bases, with 10 bases left between them. DNA for the CDR3: TGTGCCAGCAGCCAGGTACTCCACGATACGCAGTATTTT. It translates to CASSQVLHDTQYF.